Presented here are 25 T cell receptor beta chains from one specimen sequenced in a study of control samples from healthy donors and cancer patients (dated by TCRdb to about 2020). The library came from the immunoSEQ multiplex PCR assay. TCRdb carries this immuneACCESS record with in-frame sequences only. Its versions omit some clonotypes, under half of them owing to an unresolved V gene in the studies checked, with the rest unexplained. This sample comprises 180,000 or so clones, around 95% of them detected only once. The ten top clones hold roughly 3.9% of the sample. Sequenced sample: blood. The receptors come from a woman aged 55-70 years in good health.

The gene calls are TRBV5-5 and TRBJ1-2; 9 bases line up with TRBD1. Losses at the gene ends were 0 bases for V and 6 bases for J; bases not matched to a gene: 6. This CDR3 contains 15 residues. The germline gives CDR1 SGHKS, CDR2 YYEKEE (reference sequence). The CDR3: CASSLGLQGADGYTF. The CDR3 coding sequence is TGTGCCAGCAGCTTGGGCCTACAGGGGGCTGATGGCTACACCTTC.

CDR3 bases: TGTGCCAGCAGGCCCTTCCCACAGGGGGCGGGGGGTGTTCAGTATTTT. It specifies CASRPFPQGAGGVQYF. V is TRBV2 and J is TRBJ2-3; D might be TRBD1 (9 bases). With 6 bases removed from V and 12 bases from J, the gap between germline ends came to 28 bases. The CDR3 has 16 residues. CDR1 SNHLY and CDR2 FYNNEI come from the germline V gene. Supplemented by reference TRBV2 and TRBJ2-3, the full variable domain reads EPEVTQTPSHQVTQMGQEVILRCVPISNHLYFYWYRQILGQKVEFLVSFYNNEISEKSEIFDDQFSVERPDGSNFTLKIRSTKLEDSAMYFCASRPFPQGAGGVQYFGPGTRLTVL.

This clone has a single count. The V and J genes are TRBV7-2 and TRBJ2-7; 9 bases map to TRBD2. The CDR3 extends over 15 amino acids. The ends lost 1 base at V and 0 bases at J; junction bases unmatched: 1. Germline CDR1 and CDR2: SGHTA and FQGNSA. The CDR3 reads CASSLGGGASYEQYF. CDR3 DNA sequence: TGTGCCAGCAGCTTAGGCGGGGGGGCCTCCTACGAGCAGTACTTC.

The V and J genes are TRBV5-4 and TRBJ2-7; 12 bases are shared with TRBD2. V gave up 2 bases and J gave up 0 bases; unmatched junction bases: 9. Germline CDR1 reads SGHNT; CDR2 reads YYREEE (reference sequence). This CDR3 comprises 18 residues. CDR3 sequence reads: CASSFPPSGGVSSYEQYF. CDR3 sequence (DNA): TGTGCCAGCAGCTTCCCCCCTAGCGGGGGGGTCAGCTCCTACGAGCAGTACTTC.

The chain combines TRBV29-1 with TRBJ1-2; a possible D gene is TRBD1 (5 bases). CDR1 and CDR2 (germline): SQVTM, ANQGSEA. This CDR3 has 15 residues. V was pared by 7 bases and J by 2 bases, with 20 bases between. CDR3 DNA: TGCAGCGCCATCCCCAATGGGGCAGGGAACTATGGCTACACCTTC. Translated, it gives CSAIPNGAGNYGYTF.

This CDR3 reads CASSLGGEGTEAFF. In DNA, the CDR3 is TGTGCCAGCAGCTTAGGGGGAGAGGGCACTGAAGCTTTCTTT. J is TRBJ1-1 and V is TRBV7-9, with D unclear. This CDR3 region has 14 residues. Trimming pared 1 base from V and 4 bases from J, leaving 10 bases between. Germline CDR1 is SEHNR and CDR2 is FQNEAQ (reference sequence).

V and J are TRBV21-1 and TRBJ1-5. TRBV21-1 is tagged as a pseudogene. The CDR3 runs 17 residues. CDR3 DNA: TGTGCCAGCAGCAAGGAGAGAGAGACCTTTGGCAATCAGCCCCAGCATTTT. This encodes CASSKERETFGNQPQHF.

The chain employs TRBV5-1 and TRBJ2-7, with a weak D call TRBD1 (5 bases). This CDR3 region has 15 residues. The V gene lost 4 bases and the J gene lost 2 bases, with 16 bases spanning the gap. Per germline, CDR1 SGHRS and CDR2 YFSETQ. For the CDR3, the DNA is TGCGCCAGCAGCCTGGATGGGGCTTCCGCCTACGAGCAGTACTTC. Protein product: CASSLDGASAYEQYF.

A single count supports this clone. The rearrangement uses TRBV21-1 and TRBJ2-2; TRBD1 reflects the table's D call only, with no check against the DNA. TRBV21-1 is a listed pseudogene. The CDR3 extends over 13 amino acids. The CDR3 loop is CASSLTGPGELFF. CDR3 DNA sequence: TGTGCCAGCAGCTTAACAGGGCCCGGGGAGCTGTTTTTT.

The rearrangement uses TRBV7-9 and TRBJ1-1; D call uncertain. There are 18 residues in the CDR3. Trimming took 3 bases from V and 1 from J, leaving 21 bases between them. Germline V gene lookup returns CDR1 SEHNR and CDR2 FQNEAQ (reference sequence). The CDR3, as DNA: TGTGCCAGCAGCTTTACTAATATGGTGTGGTCGGAGAACACTGAAGCTTTCTTT. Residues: CASSFTNMVWSENTEAFF.

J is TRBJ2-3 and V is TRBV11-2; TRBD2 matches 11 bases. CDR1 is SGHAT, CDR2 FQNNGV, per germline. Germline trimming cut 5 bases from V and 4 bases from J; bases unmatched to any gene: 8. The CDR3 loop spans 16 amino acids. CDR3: CASSITSGGSADTQYF. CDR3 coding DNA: TGTGCCAGCAGCATCACTAGCGGGGGAAGCGCAGATACGCAGTATTTT.

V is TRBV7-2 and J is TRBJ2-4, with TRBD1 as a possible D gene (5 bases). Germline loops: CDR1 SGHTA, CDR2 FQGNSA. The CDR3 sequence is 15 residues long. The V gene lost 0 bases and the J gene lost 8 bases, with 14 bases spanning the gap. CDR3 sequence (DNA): TGTGCCAGCAGCTTAGCGAGGACACCCGTTGACATTCAGTACTTC. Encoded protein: CASSLARTPVDIQYF.

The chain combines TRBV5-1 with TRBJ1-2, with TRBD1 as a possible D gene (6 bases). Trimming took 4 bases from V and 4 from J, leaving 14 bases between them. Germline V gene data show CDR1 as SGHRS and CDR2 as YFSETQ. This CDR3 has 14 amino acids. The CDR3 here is CASSRRGRSYGYTF. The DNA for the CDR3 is TGCGCCAGCAGCCGCAGGGGCCGGAGCTATGGCTACACCTTC. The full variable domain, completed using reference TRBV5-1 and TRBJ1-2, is KAGVTQTPRYLIKTRGQQVTLSCSPISGHRSVSWYQQTPGQGLQFLFEYFSETQRNKGNFPGRFSGRQFSNSRSEMNVSTLELGDSALYLCASSRRGRSYGYTFGSGTRLTVV.

The CDR3 DNA is TGTGCCAGCAGAGTAGGCCGAACCCCAGGAAACACCATATATTTT. It translates to CASRVGRTPGNTIYF. The chain has TRBV2 and TRBJ1-3; D remains unclear. The CDR3 is 15 amino acids. Germline V gives CDR1 SNHLY, CDR2 FYNNEI. V was trimmed by 6 bases and J by 4 bases, leaving 16 bases between them.

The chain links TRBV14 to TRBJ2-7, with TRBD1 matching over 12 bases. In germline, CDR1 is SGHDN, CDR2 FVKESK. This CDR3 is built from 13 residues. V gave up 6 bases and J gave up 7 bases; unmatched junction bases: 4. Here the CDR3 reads CASSWDRGREQYF. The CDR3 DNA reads TGTGCCAGCAGTTGGGACAGGGGGCGTGAGCAGTACTTC.

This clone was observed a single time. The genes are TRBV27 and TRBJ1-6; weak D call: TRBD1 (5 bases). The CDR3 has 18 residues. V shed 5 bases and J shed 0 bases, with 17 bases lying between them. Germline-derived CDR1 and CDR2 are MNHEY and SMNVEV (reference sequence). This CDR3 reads CASSLTGGTGSYNSPLHF. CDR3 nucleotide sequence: TGTGCCAGCAGTCTCACGGGAGGGACGGGCTCCTATAATTCACCCCTCCACTTT.

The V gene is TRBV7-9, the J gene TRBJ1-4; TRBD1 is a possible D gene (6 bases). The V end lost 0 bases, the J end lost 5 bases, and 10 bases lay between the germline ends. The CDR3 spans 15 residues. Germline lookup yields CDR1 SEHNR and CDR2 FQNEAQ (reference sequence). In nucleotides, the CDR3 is TGTGCCAGCAGCTTAGCGAACAGGGTAAATGAAAAACTGTTTTTT. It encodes CASSLANRVNEKLFF.

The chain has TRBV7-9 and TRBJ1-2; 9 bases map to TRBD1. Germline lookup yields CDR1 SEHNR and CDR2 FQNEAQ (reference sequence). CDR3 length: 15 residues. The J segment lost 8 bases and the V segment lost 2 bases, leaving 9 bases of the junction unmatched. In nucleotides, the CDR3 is TGTGCCAGCAGCTTATCAGGACAGGGGACCCGGGGCTACACCTTC. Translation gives CASSLSGQGTRGYTF.

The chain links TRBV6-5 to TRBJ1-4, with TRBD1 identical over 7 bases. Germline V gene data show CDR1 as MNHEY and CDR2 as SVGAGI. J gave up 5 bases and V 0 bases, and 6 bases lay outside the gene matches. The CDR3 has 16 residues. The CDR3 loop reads CASSYSIGQANEKLFF. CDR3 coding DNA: TGTGCCAGCAGTTACTCCATTGGACAGGCAAATGAAAAACTGTTTTTT.

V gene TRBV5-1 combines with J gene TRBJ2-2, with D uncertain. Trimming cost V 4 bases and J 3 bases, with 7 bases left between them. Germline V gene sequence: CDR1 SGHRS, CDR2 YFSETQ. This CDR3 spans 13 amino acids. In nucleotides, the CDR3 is TGCGCCAGCAGCCTCCGGGACACCGGGGAGCTGTTTTTT. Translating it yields CASSLRDTGELFF.

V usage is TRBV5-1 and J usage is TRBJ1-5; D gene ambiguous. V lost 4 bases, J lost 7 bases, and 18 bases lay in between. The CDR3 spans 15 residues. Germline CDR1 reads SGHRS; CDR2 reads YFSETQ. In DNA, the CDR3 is TGCGCCAGCAGCCCTACTCCGGGGAAGGAGCAGCCCCAGCATTTT. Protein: CASSPTPGKEQPQHF. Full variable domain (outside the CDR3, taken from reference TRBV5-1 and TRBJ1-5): KAGVTQTPRYLIKTRGQQVTLSCSPISGHRSVSWYQQTPGQGLQFLFEYFSETQRNKGNFPGRFSGRQFSNSRSEMNVSTLELGDSALYLCASSPTPGKEQPQHFGDGTRLSIL.

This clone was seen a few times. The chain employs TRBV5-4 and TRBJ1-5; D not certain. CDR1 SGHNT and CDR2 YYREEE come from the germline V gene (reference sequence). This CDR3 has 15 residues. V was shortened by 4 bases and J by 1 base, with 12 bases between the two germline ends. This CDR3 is CASSRGGDSNQPQHF. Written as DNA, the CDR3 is TGTGCCAGCAGCCGAGGAGGCGACAGCAATCAGCCCCAGCATTTT. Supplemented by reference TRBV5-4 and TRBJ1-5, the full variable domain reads ETGVTQSPTHLIKTRGQQVTLRCSSQSGHNTVSWYQQALGQGPQFIFQYYREEENGRGNFPPRFSGLQFPNYSSELNVNALELDDSALYLCASSRGGDSNQPQHFGDGTRLSIL.

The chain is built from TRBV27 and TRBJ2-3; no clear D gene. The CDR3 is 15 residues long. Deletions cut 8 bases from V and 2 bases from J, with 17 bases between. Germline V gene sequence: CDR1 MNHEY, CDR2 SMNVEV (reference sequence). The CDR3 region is CASSRTLVNTDTQYF. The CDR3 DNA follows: TGTGCCAGCTCTAGGACGCTAGTCAACACAGATACGCAGTATTTT.

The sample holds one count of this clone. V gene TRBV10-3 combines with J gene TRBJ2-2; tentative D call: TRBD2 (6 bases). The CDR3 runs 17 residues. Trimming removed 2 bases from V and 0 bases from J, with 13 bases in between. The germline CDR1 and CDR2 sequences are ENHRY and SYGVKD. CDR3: CAISESGGFSNTGELFF. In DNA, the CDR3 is TGTGCCATCAGTGAGAGTGGGGGGTTTTCGAACACCGGGGAGCTGTTTTTT.

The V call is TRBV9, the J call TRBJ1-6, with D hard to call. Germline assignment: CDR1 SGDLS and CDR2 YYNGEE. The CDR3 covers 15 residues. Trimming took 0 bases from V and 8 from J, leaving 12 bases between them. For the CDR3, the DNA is TGTGCCAGCAGCGTAGGGGCAGCAACGGATTCACCCCTCCACTTT. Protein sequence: CASSVGAATDSPLHF.